One T cell receptor beta chain is described in this entry. Its antigen is not yet known. This entry belongs to a study of CXCR3-negative and CXCR3-positive naive CD8 T cells (dated by TCRdb to between 2017 and 2020). For context, the study as a whole: In total, about 150 million TRB reads were obtained, corresponding to roughly 1.5 +/- 0.3 million reads per library. The diversity and physicochemical repertoire analyses included 11 donors pooled from two independent experiments. The TRBV-TRBJ cluster analysis covered naive subsets from about 5 donors and memory cells from 3 donors.

Sequencing was carried out with a NextSeq 550. The Human TCR Profiling Kit (MiLaboratory) was used to prepare UMI-labeled 5' RACE TRB cDNA libraries. cDNA synthesis used the entire amount of extracted RNA, and PCR amplification then used the entire amount of cDNA produced. Libraries were prepared in parallel with an identical number of PCR cycles. The authors' pipeline ran thus. About 50,000 +/- 10,000 unique UMI-labeled TRB cDNA molecules per library were extracted with MIGEC and MiXCR, with at least two reads per UMI required. On average, approximately 40,000 +/- 10,000 functional in-frame TRB CDR3 nucleotide clonotypes lacking stop codons were found per library. After each sample was downsampled to 5000 UMI-labeled TRB molecules, VDJtools was used to calculate diversity metrics such as normalized Shannon-Wiener and Chao1. VDJtools computed clonotype-size-weighted physicochemical properties of the central five CDR3 residues: interaction energy, strength, volume and Kidera factor 4. One entry per CDR3 protein sequence results from the TCRdb reprocessing of the reads, with DNA left out. The V and J calls, along with clone size, are taken from TCRdb and not from the paper's own processing. The sample's records list more than 80,000 distinct CDR3 sequences. Jointly, the top ten make up approximately 0.37% of the sample.

The CDR1 and CDR2 encoded by the germline V gene are MDHEN and SYDVKM. The CDR3 measures 15 amino acids from cysteine to phenylalanine. Only the protein is on record. The investigation overall reported the following: Naive CXCR3-negative and CXCR3-positive cells from the same donor showed similar TRBV-TRBJ usage, whereas memory cells showed distinct patterns. Both naive subsets had comparably high repertoire diversity, while memory CD8+ T cells had much lower repertoire diversity. Freshly isolated PBMCs were used for most assays because CXCR3 expression partially decreased after cryopreservation. Because surface CD5, which is linked to self-reactivity in mice, was comparable between the naive subsets, TCR interaction strength was also inferred from TRB CDR3 physicochemical properties. TRB CDR3s from CXCR3-positive naive cells showed higher hydrophobicity (lower Kidera factor 4), lower energy, and higher strength and volume indices than CXCR3-negative naive cells.

For every CD8+ T cell subset, 300,000 cells were flow-sorted straight into RLT lysis buffer, and each subset was sorted in triplicate. To exclude memory contaminants, naive CD8+ T cells were stringently defined as CD45RO-CCR7+CD27+CD95-. Peripheral blood mononuclear cells were isolated from buffy coats by standard density gradient centrifugation. A FACSAria III was used to flow-sort naive CD8+ T cells into CXCR3-negative and CXCR3-positive populations. An RNeasy Mini Kit was used to extract total RNA from the sorted cells. The sequencing sample was made of naive CXCR3+ CD8+ T cells from blood. This specimen's cell subset or site label, interpreted: CD45RO-CCR7+CD27+CD95- naive CD8+ T cells expressing CXCR3 (TNR3+). The sequence came from a human donor in good health. Some clones in this sample may be carry-over from other donors' samples. The sequence is built from TRBV28 and TRBJ2-7; TCRdb proposes TRBD1, but this gene call is untestable without DNA. The CDR3 region: CASSTSTEPRDEQYF.